These T cell receptor beta chains were read from a single sample in a study of identical twins. Each CDR3 protein gets one entry after TCRdb re-called the 5' RACE reads with MiXCR. The data hold fewer than 650,000 distinct CDR3 sequences, with under 8.5% observed a single time. This same sample was also part of a study on yellow fever vaccine responses in identical twins.

The material sequenced was PBMCs. Receptors originate from a woman in her late teens or twenties in good health. CDR3s include the opening cysteine and the closing phenylalanine or tryptophan. The D gene is left open where the match is weak. Rows give clone size only sometimes, using once, few, many, or a class for an expanded clone.

v_call	j_call	d_call	clone_size	cdr3_aa	cdr3_nt
TRBV12-3/TRBV12-4	TRBJ2-3	-	few	CASIDRNTDTQYF	TGTGCCAGCATCGACAGAAACACAGATACGCAGTATTTT
TRBV14	TRBJ1-6	-	-	CASSHFGSPLHF	TGTGCCAGCAGCCATTTTGGTTCACCCCTCCACTTT
TRBV25-1	TRBJ1-6	-	few	CASSFTGGSPLHF	TGTGCCAGCAGTTTCACTGGGGGTTCACCCCTCCACTTT
TRBV6-4	TRBJ2-2	-	many	CASSFRDTGELFF	TGTGCCAGCAGTTTCAGGGACACCGGGGAGCTGTTTTTT
TRBV10-3	TRBJ1-1	-	-	CAISESRGEVGEAFF	TGTGCCATCAGTGAGTCGAGAGGGGAGGTGGGTGAAGCTTTCTTT
TRBV5-1	TRBJ2-4	TRBD1	many	CASSSTGGLGIQYF	TGCGCCAGCAGCTCAACAGGGGGCCTAGGCATTCAGTACTTC
TRBV6-1	TRBJ1-5	TRBD1	-	CASLGQGVRTQHF	TGTGCCAGCCTAGGACAGGGGGTACGGACCCAGCATTTT
TRBV29-1	TRBJ2-1	TRBD2	few	CSVSSLSSGTYNEQFF	TGCAGCGTCTCAAGCCTCTCTAGCGGGACCTACAATGAGCAGTTCTTC
TRBV20-1	TRBJ1-4	-	many	CSASRQIATNEKLFF	TGCAGTGCTAGCCGACAGATTGCAACTAATGAAAAACTGTTTTTT
TRBV29-1	TRBJ2-7	TRBD2	-	CSVVGLPSSYEQYF	TGCAGCGTTGTGGGACTACCCAGCTCCTACGAGCAGTACTTC
TRBV12-3/TRBV12-4	TRBJ1-5	-	-	CASSFFGQINQPQHF	TGTGCCAGCAGTTTCTTCGGGCAAATCAATCAGCCCCAGCATTTT
TRBV2	TRBJ1-2	-	many	CASSADSRFNYGYTF	TGTGCCAGCAGCGCCGACAGCAGGTTTAACTATGGCTACACCTTC
TRBV7-8	TRBJ1-4	-	many	CASSHVTFEAEKLFF	TGTGCCAGCAGTCACGTAACATTCGAGGCGGAAAAACTGTTTTTT
TRBV24-1	TRBJ2-1	-	-	CATSDEGTGYYNEQFF	TGTGCCACCAGTGATGAGGGCACAGGGTACTACAATGAGCAGTTCTTC
TRBV10-3	TRBJ1-2	-	few	CAISEIVPYGYTF	TGTGCCATCAGTGAGATAGTGCCCTATGGCTACACCTTC
TRBV10-3	TRBJ1-6	-	few	CATTGPGNSPLHF	TGTGCCACTACAGGGCCTGGTAATTCACCCCTCCACTTT
TRBV10-3	TRBJ2-4	-	few	CATHSPGGTAKNIQYF	TGTGCCACCCACTCCCCAGGTGGAACAGCCAAAAACATTCAGTACTTC
TRBV3-1	TRBJ2-2	TRBD1	once	CACTKQGAGTGELFF	TGTGCCTGCACCAAACAGGGGGCGGGCACCGGGGAGCTGTTTTTT
TRBV6-5	TRBJ2-1	-	-	CASSYSFIGENDEQFF	TGTGCCAGCAGTTACTCCTTTATAGGGGAAAACGATGAGCAGTTCTTC
TRBV4-1	TRBJ2-7	-	few	CASSKNGPWEQYF	TGCGCCAGCAGCAAGAACGGCCCGTGGGAGCAGTACTTC
TRBV12-3/TRBV12-4	TRBJ2-5	-	few	CASRRQGGLETQYF	TGTGCCAGCAGGAGACAGGGAGGCTTGGAGACCCAGTACTTC
TRBV12-3/TRBV12-4	TRBJ2-1	-	many	CASSGDFRYNEQFF	TGTGCCAGCAGCGGGGACTTCAGATACAATGAGCAGTTCTTC
TRBV7-9	TRBJ1-5	TRBD1	many	CASSLTGDANQPQHF	TGTGCCAGCAGCCTCACAGGGGATGCCAATCAGCCCCAGCATTTT
TRBV6-1	TRBJ1-1	-	-	CASSEQDRRLAFF	TGTGCCAGCAGTGAACAGGACAGACGTCTAGCTTTCTTT
TRBV20-1	TRBJ2-3	TRBD2	-	CSATNPGLAGSWADTQYF	TGCAGTGCTACAAATCCGGGACTAGCGGGAAGCTGGGCAGATACGCAGTATTTT
TRBV20-1	TRBJ1-1	-	few	CSAKGPGAPAFF	TGCAGTGCCAAAGGTCCGGGGGCGCCAGCTTTCTTT
TRBV20-1	TRBJ2-1	TRBD2	many	CSARLGLPQFF	TGCAGTGCTAGGCTGGGACTACCCCAGTTCTTC
TRBV7-2	TRBJ2-5	TRBD2	few	CASSPGLASGKTQYF	TGTGCCAGCAGCCCGGGACTAGCAAGTGGGAAGACCCAGTACTTC
TRBV2	TRBJ1-1	-	few	CASLKSGDAFF	TGTGCCAGCTTAAAGAGCGGTGACGCTTTCTTT
TRBV7-2	TRBJ1-4	-	few	CASSLFMGVREKLFF	TGTGCCAGCAGCTTATTTATGGGGGTACGGGAAAAACTGTTTTTT
TRBV7-9	TRBJ2-5	TRBD2	-	CASSLASTSGGQETQYF	TGTGCCAGCAGCTTAGCGTCGACTAGCGGGGGCCAAGAGACCCAGTACTTC
TRBV20-1	TRBJ1-2	TRBD1	few	CSPGGGTGGRYGYTF	TGCAGTCCAGGGGGCGGGACAGGGGGCCGCTATGGCTACACCTTC
TRBV6-1	TRBJ2-7	TRBD1	-	CASSATGQAPYEQYF	TGTGCCAGCAGTGCGACGGGACAGGCTCCCTACGAGCAGTACTTC
TRBV29-1	TRBJ2-7	TRBD1	many	CSAAGTGDRFSYEQYF	TGCAGCGCCGCCGGGACAGGGGACCGATTTTCCTACGAGCAGTACTTC
TRBV12-3/TRBV12-4	TRBJ1-5	-	many	CASSFDGAVNQPQHF	TGTGCCAGCAGTTTTGACGGGGCAGTCAATCAGCCCCAGCATTTT
TRBV24-1	TRBJ1-1	TRBD1	many	CATRTGGEAFF	TGTGCCACCCGGACAGGGGGCGAAGCTTTCTTT
TRBV6-5	TRBJ2-2	-	many	CASSYGVYTGELFF	TGTGCCAGCAGTTACGGGGTTTACACCGGGGAGCTGTTTTTT
TRBV5-6	TRBJ1-1	TRBD1	many	CASSWRGQGLNTEAFF	TGTGCCAGCAGCTGGAGGGGACAGGGGCTGAACACTGAAGCTTTCTTT
TRBV7-9	TRBJ2-3	-	-	CASSFSTGADTQYF	TGTGCCAGCAGCTTCTCGACGGGGGCAGATACGCAGTATTTT
TRBV6-1	TRBJ2-7	TRBD1	many	CASRLDRGPYEQYF	TGTGCCAGCAGGCTAGACAGGGGGCCCTACGAGCAGTACTTC
TRBV6-2/TRBV6-3	TRBJ2-1	-	-	CASSRLWDEQFF	TGTGCCAGCAGCCGTTTGTGGGATGAGCAGTTCTTC
TRBV12-3/TRBV12-4	TRBJ2-7	TRBD2	few	CASSFRAPLLGGRGSYEQYF	TGTGCCAGCAGTTTTCGGGCTCCTTTACTGGGCGGGAGAGGCTCCTACGAGCAGTACTTC
TRBV7-2	TRBJ2-1	TRBD2	many	CASSPPSGRSDEQFF	TGTGCCAGCAGTCCACCTAGCGGGAGGTCGGATGAGCAGTTCTTC
TRBV7-9	TRBJ2-2	TRBD1	few	CASSFLGQARNTGELFF	TGTGCCAGCAGCTTCCTGGGACAGGCGAGGAACACCGGGGAGCTGTTTTTT
TRBV4-1	TRBJ1-2	-	many	CASSQIIGHFGNYGYTF	TGCGCCAGCAGCCAAATAATAGGACATTTTGGGAACTATGGCTACACCTTC
TRBV24-1	TRBJ2-3	-	many	CATSDYTSTDTQYF	TGTGCCACCAGTGATTACACTAGCACAGATACGCAGTATTTT
TRBV12-3/TRBV12-4	TRBJ1-3	TRBD1	many	CASSQTGAGNTIYF	TGTGCCAGCAGTCAAACAGGGGCCGGAAACACCATATATTTT
TRBV28	TRBJ2-4	-	-	CASSSDSLKNIQYF	TGTGCCAGCAGCTCGGACAGCCTCAAAAACATTCAGTACTTC
TRBV12-3/TRBV12-4	TRBJ2-6	TRBD1	-	CAASSGQGLSGANVLTF	TGTGCCGCTTCCTCGGGACAGGGCCTCTCTGGGGCCAACGTCCTGACTTTC
TRBV15	TRBJ2-1	TRBD2	many	CATSRELAGTNEQFF	TGTGCCACCAGCAGAGAACTAGCGGGCACTAATGAGCAGTTCTTC
TRBV20-1	TRBJ1-2	-	-	CSAKISAFGYTF	TGCAGTGCTAAAATTTCAGCCTTTGGCTACACCTTC
TRBV12-3/TRBV12-4	TRBJ1-3	TRBD1	few	CASSLGQAYSGNTIYF	TGTGCCAGCAGTTTGGGACAGGCATACTCTGGAAACACCATATATTTT
TRBV4-1	TRBJ2-3	TRBD1	many	CASSQRGPSTDTQYF	TGCGCCAGCAGCCAAAGGGGGCCAAGCACAGATACGCAGTATTTT